Each of the 32 T cell receptor beta chains below was sequenced from the same sample in a study of cytomegalovirus exposure and HLA in healthy donors. PCR was performed using 60 Vbeta and 13 Jbeta primers. Measured with immunoSEQ multiplex PCR; TCRdb has only the in-frame clones, and not every one. The table lists some 120,000 clones, 75% to 85% of them singletons. What was sequenced was PBMCs. These receptors all come from a man aged 25 to 40 in good health and CMV-seronegative.

V is TRBV28 and J is TRBJ1-1, with TRBD1 as a possible D gene (6 bases). The V gene lost 7 bases and the J gene lost 3 bases, with 18 bases spanning the gap. Looked up from germline, CDR1 is MDHEN and CDR2 is SYDVKM. There are 15 residues in the CDR3. The CDR3 nucleotides read TGTGCCAGCACCCATCCCCCGGGACAATACACTGAAGCTTTCTTT. This translates into CASTHPPGQYTEAFF.

There are a few counts of this clone. The chain couples TRBV4-1 to TRBJ2-1; D remains unclear. CDR3 length equals 17 residues. Trimming stripped 0 bases from V and 0 bases from J, with 12 bases between. Germline CDR1 MGHRA, CDR2 YSYEKL. The CDR3: CASSQDPLESSYNEQFF. CDR3 nucleotide sequence: TGCGCCAGCAGCCAAGATCCCCTAGAAAGCTCCTACAATGAGCAGTTCTTC.

Points on this clone: Germline is not matched at one junction end, which may reflect a read error. The chain uses TRBV30 and TRBJ1-5; 8 nucleotides align to TRBD1. The CDR3 runs 14 residues. Germline CDR1 is GTSNPN and CDR2 is SVGIG (reference sequence). The CDR3 region is CAWSVMERQGPQNF. CDR3 DNA sequence: TGTGCCTGGAGTGTAATGGAGAGACAGGGGCCCCAGAATTTT.

The rearrangement uses TRBV29-1 and TRBJ2-1, with 9 bases fitting TRBD2. The CDR3 is made up of 18 amino acids. Germline assignment: CDR1 SQVTM and CDR2 ANQGSEA. V shed 0 bases, J shed 3 bases, and the junction held 12 bases outside the gene matches. CDR3 nucleotides: TGCAGCGTTGAAGACCCCCTCCTTGGTAGCGGGAGCTACAATGAGCAGTTCTTC. Its translation: CSVEDPLLGSGSYNEQFF.

This clone was counted a few times. The chain carries TRBV6-5 and TRBJ2-1, with D perhaps matching TRBD2 (5 bases). Trimming took 7 bases from V and 12 from J, leaving 19 bases between them. From germline, CDR1 is MNHEY and CDR2 SVGAGI. The CDR3 is made up of 13 amino acids. CDR3 in DNA: TGTGCCAGCACCAAAGACTCCACTGGGAGGCAGTTCTTC. It yields the protein CASTKDSTGRQFF.

This chain connects TRBV7-2 to TRBJ2-3, with TRBD2 as a possible D gene (5 bases). The germline gives CDR1 SGHTA, CDR2 FQGNSA. Trimming took off 5 bases at V and 8 bases at J, with 11 bases between the two ends. The CDR3 runs 12 residues. DNA of the CDR3: TGTGCCAGCAGCCCGAGGGTCTTTACGCAGTATTTT. This encodes CASSPRVFTQYF. The whole variable domain, remainder taken from reference TRBV7-2 and TRBJ2-3, is GAGVSQSPSNKVTEKGKDVELRCDPISGHTALYWYRQSLGQGLEFLIYFQGNSAPDKSGLPSDRFSAERTGGSVSTLTIQRTQQEDSAVYLCASSPRVFTQYFGPGTRLTVL.

The chain employs TRBV27 and TRBJ2-3; D is possibly TRBD2 (6 bases). Trimming took off 6 bases at V and 3 bases at J, with 16 bases between the two ends. The CDR3 is 15 amino acids. From germline, CDR1 is MNHEY and CDR2 SMNVEV (reference sequence). CDR3 sequence: CASRRLVIGTDTQYF. CDR3 coding DNA: TGTGCCAGCAGAAGACTAGTGATCGGTACAGATACGCAGTATTTT.

V and J are TRBV5-1 and TRBJ2-3, with 7 positions matching TRBD2. The CDR3 spans 14 residues. Losses at the gene ends were 4 bases for V and 1 base for J; bases not matched to a gene: 3. Germline V lookup: CDR1 SGHRS, CDR2 YFSETQ. The CDR3 DNA sequence: TGCGCCAGCAGCCCTCTAGCGGGCACAGATACGCAGTATTTT. Translation gives CASSPLAGTDTQYF. Together with reference TRBV5-1 and TRBJ2-3, the CDR3 gives the full variable domain: KAGVTQTPRYLIKTRGQQVTLSCSPISGHRSVSWYQQTPGQGLQFLFEYFSETQRNKGNFPGRFSGRQFSNSRSEMNVSTLELGDSALYLCASSPLAGTDTQYFGPGTRLTVL.

For this clone: Germline is not matched at one junction end, which may reflect a read error. The chain employs TRBV19 and TRBJ2-1; 8 bases are shared with TRBD1. This CDR3 spans 11 amino acids. The germline CDR1 and CDR2 sequences are LNHDA and SQIVND (reference sequence). The CDR3 loop is CASSHRDRMIF. CDR3 bases: TGTGCCAGTAGTCACCGGGACAGGATGATCTTC.

This chain links TRBV28 with TRBJ1-5; 7 positions match TRBD1. Trimming cost V 2 bases and J 6 bases; bases outside gene matches: 13. Germline lookup yields CDR1 MDHEN and CDR2 SYDVKM. CDR3 length equals 17 residues. CDR3 amino acids: CASSLTSMTGLIQPQHF. As DNA, the CDR3 is TGTGCCAGCAGTTTAACGTCTATGACAGGGCTGATTCAGCCCCAGCATTTT.

This clone was observed a handful of times. The chain uses TRBV6-1 and TRBJ2-7; 10 positions match TRBD1. This CDR3 has 12 residues. Germline values: CDR1 MNHNS, CDR2 SASEGT. V shed 10 bases, J shed 7 bases, and the junction held 7 bases outside the gene matches. The CDR3 region is CATRQGAGEQYF. CDR3 bases: TGTGCCACTAGACAGGGGGCAGGAGAGCAGTACTTC.

This clone came up once. The CDR3 nucleotides read TGCAGCGTTGAAGTAATCGAGAGTTGGTACAGGGGCAGTGAAGCTTTCTTT. Translation gives CSVEVIESWYRGSEAFF. This sequence joins TRBV29-1 and TRBJ1-1, with 7 positions matching TRBD1. Germline V gene lookup returns CDR1 SQVTM and CDR2 ANQGSEA. This CDR3 spans 17 amino acids. The J segment lost 7 bases and the V segment lost 1 base, leaving 18 bases of the junction unmatched.

This clone was detected only once. This sequence joins TRBV9 and TRBJ2-2, with 10 bases that match TRBD2. J gave up 1 base and V 3 bases, and 6 bases lay outside the gene matches. Germline loops: CDR1 SGDLS, CDR2 YYNGEE. The CDR3 has 17 residues. CDR3 in DNA: TGTGCCAGCAGCGGGACTAGCGGAGCTGTGAACACCGGGGAGCTGTTTTTT. Translating gives CASSGTSGAVNTGELFF.

The chain joins TRBV27 to TRBJ1-1, with D possibly matching TRBD1 (6 bases). Per the germline V gene, CDR1 is MNHEY and CDR2 is SMNVEV (reference sequence). The CDR3 is 13 residues long. The V and J ends lost 1 base and 3 bases respectively, with 6 bases between them. CDR3 coding DNA: TGTGCCAGCAGTTTATACAGGGACACTGAAGCTTTCTTT. Amino acid sequence: CASSLYRDTEAFF.

The chain has TRBV7-2 and TRBJ1-2, with D tentatively TRBD1 (6 bases). The germline V and J ends were trimmed by 5 bases and 2 bases, with 12 bases remaining between them. The CDR3 has 14 residues. Per germline, CDR1 SGHTA and CDR2 FQGNSA. The CDR3 spells CASSVTGPNYGYTF. CDR3 nucleotide sequence: TGTGCCAGCAGCGTGACAGGTCCCAACTATGGCTACACCTTC.

The V call is TRBV28, the J call TRBJ2-1; 10 bases agree with TRBD1. V shed 5 bases, J shed 5 bases, and the junction held 6 bases outside the gene matches. In germline, CDR1 is MDHEN, CDR2 SYDVKM. The CDR3 covers 15 residues. The CDR3 DNA follows: TGTGCCAGCAGTCCTCGGGACAGGGGCAACAATGAGCAGTTCTTC. It codes for CASSPRDRGNNEQFF. Together with reference TRBV28 and TRBJ2-1, the CDR3 gives the full variable domain: DVKVTQSSRYLVKRTGEKVFLECVQDMDHENMFWYRQDPGLGLRLIYFSYDVKMKEKGDIPEGYSVSREKKERFSLILESASTNQTSMYLCASSPRDRGNNEQFFGPGTRLTVL.

The J gene is TRBJ1-5, the V gene TRBV7-8; 11 bases align to TRBD1. Germline V lookup: CDR1 SGHVS, CDR2 FQNEAQ. J was trimmed by 1 base and V by 3 bases; bases with no gene match: 5. The CDR3 runs to 17 residues. CDR3 in amino acids: CASSLYRDRGSNQPQHF. DNA of the CDR3: TGTGCCAGCAGCTTGTACCGGGACAGGGGGAGCAATCAGCCCCAGCATTTT.

This sequence joins TRBV21-1 and TRBJ2-3; TRBD2 is the table's D call, not checked against the DNA. TRBV21-1 is a pseudogene. The CDR3 extends over 20 amino acids. The CDR3 here is CASSKTRWGLAGALEDTQYF. CDR3 bases: TGTGCCAGCAGCAAAACCCGTTGGGGACTAGCGGGGGCTCTCGAAGATACGCAGTATTTT.

The chain recombines TRBV18 with TRBJ2-7, with D perhaps TRBD1 (7 bases). Trimming took off 3 bases at V and 6 bases at J, with 21 bases between the two ends. This CDR3 spans 16 amino acids. Per germline, CDR1 KGHSH and CDR2 LQKENI. The CDR3 sequence is CASSPGGAGGQGEQYF. CDR3 DNA: TGTGCCAGCTCACCGGGGGGCGCAGGGGGGCAAGGCGAGCAGTACTTC.

The chain uses TRBV19 and TRBJ2-5, with TRBD2 as a possible D gene (5 bases). This CDR3 comprises 17 residues. Germline CDR1 reads LNHDA; CDR2 reads SQIVND (reference sequence). V gave up 1 base and J gave up 0 bases, with 15 bases separating them. CDR3 amino acids: CASSIGRQLLYQETQYF. CDR3 nucleotide sequence: TGTGCCAGTAGTATAGGGAGGCAGCTACTGTACCAAGAGACCCAGTACTTC. Filled out from reference TRBV19 and TRBJ2-5, the complete variable domain reads DGGITQSPKYLFRKEGQNVTLSCEQNLNHDAMYWYRQDPGQGLRLIYYSQIVNDFQKGDIAEGYSVSREKKESFPLTVTSAQKNPTAFYLCASSIGRQLLYQETQYFGPGTRLLVL.

The J gene is TRBJ2-7, the V gene TRBV7-9; TRBD1 aligns across 11 bases. Germline assignment: CDR1 SEHNR and CDR2 FQNEAQ (reference sequence). The CDR3 spans 14 residues. V lost 5 bases to trimming and J lost 5 bases; unmatched junction nucleotides: 5. The CDR3 DNA follows: TGTGCCAGCAGCCTCGGACAGGGGGCCCACGAGCAGTACTTC. This codes for CASSLGQGAHEQYF.

The chain joins TRBV15 to TRBJ2-5; TRBD2 matches 8 bases. The last part of the DNA fits TRBJ2-7 better; the J call may be wrong. Looked up from germline, CDR1 is LNHNV and CDR2 is YYDKDF (reference sequence). The CDR3 loop spans 13 amino acids. This CDR3 reads CATSAGVVYEQYF. The CDR3 DNA is TGTGCCACCTCAGCGGGAGTCGTCTACGAGCAGTACTTC.

The chain couples TRBV18 to TRBJ2-1, with a tentative D call TRBD2 (7 bases). This CDR3 comprises 13 residues. Germline loops: CDR1 KGHSH, CDR2 LQKENI. V was shortened by 7 bases and J by 5 bases, with 12 bases between the two germline ends. The CDR3 protein is CASCTGRDNEQFF. CDR3 bases: TGTGCCAGCTGTACAGGGAGGGACAATGAGCAGTTCTTC.

The chain has TRBV27 and TRBJ2-3; 12 bases are a match to TRBD2. Germline V lookup: CDR1 MNHEY, CDR2 SMNVEV (reference sequence). The CDR3 runs 16 residues. Trimming cost V 2 bases and J 2 bases; bases outside gene matches: 2. Written as DNA, the CDR3 is TGTGCCAGCAGTTTAGGACTAGCGGGGCTCACAGATACGCAGTATTTT. This translates into CASSLGLAGLTDTQYF.

A note on this clone: Relative to the germline gene, one junction end is altered; a read error may explain this. The rearrangement uses TRBV5-6 and TRBJ1-5, with 9 bases that match TRBD1. CDR1 and CDR2 from the germline V gene are SGHDT and YYEEEE. The CDR3 is made up of 15 amino acids. The CDR3 protein is CASSSGQGQRQPQNF. In DNA form, the CDR3 reads TGTGCCAGCAGTTCGGGACAGGGTCAGAGACAGCCCCAGAATTTT.

The genes are TRBV19 and TRBJ2-3; the D is unclear. Trimming took 9 bases from V and 2 from J, leaving 9 bases between them. Germline CDR1 LNHDA, CDR2 SQIVND (reference sequence). The CDR3 consists of 12 residues. The CDR3: CARRHDTDTQYF. The CDR3 nucleotides read TGTGCCAGGCGACATGACACAGATACGCAGTATTTT.

This sequence joins TRBV5-1 and TRBJ2-7; D remains unclear. Germline CDR1 SGHRS, CDR2 YFSETQ. The CDR3 extends over 13 amino acids. V was clipped by 2 bases and J by 3 bases, with 9 bases between them. CDR3 region: CASSFTYGYEQYF. The CDR3 bases are TGCGCCAGCAGCTTTACCTACGGCTACGAGCAGTACTTC.

The DNA for the CDR3 is TGTGCCAGCAGGGCTAGCGTCTACGAGCAGTACTTC. This codes for CASRASVYEQYF. V gene TRBV27 combines with J gene TRBJ2-5; a weak D match, TRBD2 (6 bases). The J call is uncertain, as TRBJ2-7 better fits the DNA end. Germline CDR1 MNHEY, CDR2 SMNVEV (reference sequence). This CDR3 has 12 amino acids.

This CDR3 reads CASSLYRETQYF. The CDR3 bases are TGTGCCAGCAGTTTATATAGAGAGACCCAGTACTTC. The chain joins TRBV27 to TRBJ2-5; D is uncertain. CDR1 is MNHEY and CDR2 is SMNVEV in the germline V gene (reference sequence). The CDR3 consists of 12 residues. V lost 1 base and J 4 bases, leaving 4 bases between the germline ends.

This chain links TRBV30 with TRBJ2-3; D unresolved. Germline-derived CDR1 and CDR2 are GTSNPN and SVGIG (reference sequence). Between the trimmed V and J ends, which lost 0 bases and 0 bases, there was a span of 4 bases. This CDR3 comprises 13 residues. In DNA, the CDR3 is TGTGCCTGGAGTGTCCGGAGCACAGATACGCAGTATTTT. Translated, it gives CAWSVRSTDTQYF.

CDR3 sequence: CASRDIAGGYNEQFF. In DNA form, the CDR3 reads TGTGCCAGCAGGGATATAGCGGGAGGCTACAATGAGCAGTTCTTC. The chain uses TRBV6-1 and TRBJ2-1; TRBD2 matches at 10 bases. V shed 6 bases and J 3 bases; nucleotides not matched to a gene: 5. CDR1 MNHNS and CDR2 SASEGT come from the germline V gene. The CDR3 runs 15 residues.

The chain has TRBV5-1 and TRBJ2-7, with 10 bases lining up with TRBD1. The CDR3 totals 15 residues. Trimming cost V 3 bases and J 3 bases; bases outside gene matches: 6. Germline lookup yields CDR1 SGHRS and CDR2 YFSETQ. DNA of the CDR3: TGCGCCAGCAGCTGGGGGACAGGGGACTACTACGAGCAGTACTTC. It encodes CASSWGTGDYYEQYF. Full variable domain (outside the CDR3, taken from reference TRBV5-1 and TRBJ2-7): KAGVTQTPRYLIKTRGQQVTLSCSPISGHRSVSWYQQTPGQGLQFLFEYFSETQRNKGNFPGRFSGRQFSNSRSEMNVSTLELGDSALYLCASSWGTGDYYEQYFGPGTRLTVT.